This T cell receptor (beta chain) was retrieved from a study of blood T cells in healthy people across ages. Then a second PCR, running about 6 to 11 cycles, was carried out with a sample-barcoded 5' primer and a J-beta primer mix. MiXCR, applied by TCRdb to the 5' RACE reads, yields one record per CDR3 protein. The repertoire includes some 1.6 million distinct CDR3 sequences, about 35% of them detected once, and 10% to 12% sits in the top ten. A few counts support this clonotype. Germline CDR1 reads ENHRY; CDR2 reads SYGVKD. There are 13 residues in the CDR3. Germline trimming cut 5 bases from V and 3 bases from J; bases unmatched to any gene: 3.

This chain joins TRBV10-3 and TRBJ1-1; 7 bases align to TRBD1. Sequencing was performed on blood. The receptor was derived from a young woman in good health. In DNA, the CDR3 is TGTGCCATCAGTCTCGGGACAGACACTGAAGCTTTCTTT. Translated, it gives CAISLGTDTEAFF.